Listed here are 3 T cell receptor beta chains from one sample, sequenced in a study of PD-1 blockade in classical Hodgkin lymphoma (dated by TCRdb to the early 2020s). The time point tag for this specimen amounts to: newly diagnosed, previously untreated cHL patient sample. The receptor library was made with the immunoSEQ multiplex PCR assay. In TCRdb, the immuneACCESS table is reduced to in-frame sequences with V and J assigned. These tables do not hold every clone; where another copy was compared, an unresolved V gene accounts for under half, and the others remain unexplained. The sample records roughly 34,000 clones, approximately 94% of which are singletons. The ten largest clones take up about 2.5% of the sample. Sequencing used peripheral blood mononuclear cells (PBMCs). The receptor set was obtained from a human donor with classical Hodgkin lymphoma.

The gene calls are TRBV5-1 and TRBJ2-7, with 10 positions matching TRBD2. Trimming took 0 bases from V and 3 from J; bases not matched to a gene: 6. The CDR3 has 16 residues. CDR1 is SGHRS, CDR2 YFSETQ, per germline. The CDR3 nucleotides read TGCGCCAGCAGCTTGGCCCTAGCGGGAGAAATCTACGAGCAGTACTTC. This sequence encodes CASSLALAGEIYEQYF.

The chain couples TRBV30 to TRBJ1-1; D may be TRBD1 (5 bases). The CDR3 is made up of 13 amino acids. V lost 4 bases and J lost 5, with 14 bases in between. Germline V gene lookup returns CDR1 GTSNPN and CDR2 SVGIG (reference sequence). The CDR3 region is CAWNRGEGTEAFF. In nucleotides, the CDR3 is TGTGCCTGGAATCGGGGCGAAGGGACTGAAGCTTTCTTT.

The chain links TRBV9 to TRBJ1-1; a weak D match, TRBD1 (5 bases). The V and J ends lost 3 bases and 5 bases respectively, with 14 bases between them. This CDR3 region has 14 residues. Germline V lookup: CDR1 SGDLS, CDR2 YYNGEE. CDR3: CASSALAGGTEAFF. CDR3 DNA sequence: TGTGCCAGCAGCGCCCTAGCGGGGGGGACTGAAGCTTTCTTT.